The 27 T cell receptor beta chains listed next were all sequenced from one sample in a study of beta chain features in type 1 diabetes (dated by TCRdb to between 2017 and 2018). Receptors were amplified or captured by the immunoSEQ multiplex PCR assay. All of the isolated RNA was reverse transcribed with the High Capacity cDNA Reverse Transcription Kit, so expressed TCRB transcripts were sequenced. Here the immuneACCESS table is served through TCRdb, limited to in-frame sequences with V and J called. Missing clones are a known gap in these copies; in checked studies unresolved V genes cover under half, and the rest lacks a known reason. The sample records around 240,000 clones, around 68% of which are singletons. The top ten clones comprise about 0.051% of the sample. What was sequenced was naive CD4+ T cells from blood. What the cell subset or site label conveys for this sample: true naive CD4+ T cells. The receptors were gathered from a man aged 30 to 45 in good health.

The CDR3 region is CASSYLGFSSRGQSYEQYF. The CDR3 nucleotides read TGTGCCAGCAGCTACTTAGGTTTTAGTAGCAGGGGGCAATCCTACGAGCAGTACTTC. V is TRBV7-9 and J is TRBJ2-7, with 8 bases aligning to TRBD1. V shed 4 bases, J shed 1 base, and the junction held 18 bases outside the gene matches. Germline V lookup: CDR1 SEHNR, CDR2 FQNEAQ (reference sequence). CDR3 size: 19 residues.

The V and J genes are TRBV30 and TRBJ1-5, with D uncertain. Germline-derived CDR1 and CDR2 are GTSNPN and SVGIG (reference sequence). There are 13 residues in the CDR3. V was shortened by 0 bases and J by 7 bases, with 10 bases between the two germline ends. The CDR3 reads CAWSVRRGQPQHF. CDR3 DNA sequence: TGTGCCTGGAGTGTCCGGAGAGGGCAGCCCCAGCATTTT.

The J gene is TRBJ1-1, the V gene TRBV29-1; possibly TRBD1 for D (5 bases). Germline V gene data show CDR1 as SQVTM and CDR2 as ANQGSEA. The V end lost 5 bases, the J end lost 5 bases, and 12 bases lay between the germline ends. The CDR3 is 12 residues long. DNA for the CDR3: TGCAGCGTTAGGGGCTGGGGTACTGAAGCTTTCTTT. Translation gives CSVRGWGTEAFF.

V gene TRBV15 combines with J gene TRBJ2-6; 10 bases align to TRBD1. J lost 0 bases, V lost 3 bases, and 11 bases had no gene match. The CDR3 sequence is 20 residues long. The V gene's germline CDR1 is LNHNV and CDR2 YYDKDF (reference sequence). The CDR3, as DNA: TGTGCCACCAGCAGGGGACGGACAGGGGGACCCTTCTCTGGGGCCAACGTCCTGACTTTC. Its protein is CATSRGRTGGPFSGANVLTF.

The table lists this clone with a few counts. The chain couples TRBV28 to TRBJ2-3; D ambiguous. The CDR3 has 13 residues. V was shortened by 4 bases and J by 10 bases, with 15 bases between the two germline ends. The germline V gene encodes CDR1 MDHEN and CDR2 SYDVKM. The CDR3 region is CASSSPAPPAQYF. The DNA for the CDR3 is TGTGCCAGCAGTTCCCCGGCACCTCCCGCGCAGTATTTT.

This rearrangement joins TRBV6-1 to TRBJ2-5, with 8 bases lining up with TRBD1. Germline trimming cut 4 bases from V and 5 bases from J; bases unmatched to any gene: 6. Germline V lookup: CDR1 MNHNS, CDR2 SASEGT. The CDR3 runs 14 residues. The DNA of the CDR3 is TGTGCCAGCAGTGCCGACAGGGGCTGGGAGACCCAGTACTTC. Translation: CASSADRGWETQYF.

This rearrangement joins TRBV6-6 to TRBJ2-1; 10 nucleotides align to TRBD2. Germline V gene sequence: CDR1 MNHNY, CDR2 SVGAGI (reference sequence). V shed 11 bases and J 4 bases; nucleotides not matched to a gene: 8. The CDR3 extends over 14 amino acids. CDR3 amino acids: CAGSVAGGYNEQFF. The CDR3 nucleotides read TGTGCCGGTTCTGTAGCGGGGGGATACAATGAGCAGTTCTTC.

This clone was counted a few times. This rearrangement joins TRBV30 to TRBJ1-2, with D perhaps TRBD1 (5 bases). The germline gives CDR1 GTSNPN, CDR2 SVGIG (reference sequence). The CDR3 extends over 13 amino acids. V lost 3 bases, J lost 7 bases, and 15 bases lay in between. CDR3 in amino acids: CAWSEMGTLGYTF. The DNA for the CDR3 is TGTGCCTGGAGCGAAATGGGGACCCTTGGCTACACCTTC.

This clone was counted a single time. The chain carries TRBV9 and TRBJ2-5; 13 nucleotides align to TRBD2. V shed 4 bases, J shed 4 bases, and the junction held 7 bases outside the gene matches. Germline V gene data show CDR1 as SGDLS and CDR2 as YYNGEE. This CDR3 has 16 amino acids. The CDR3 nucleotides are TGTGCCAGCAGCAACGGACTAGCGGGAGTGGTAGAGACCCAGTACTTC. This gives the protein CASSNGLAGVVETQYF. Full variable domain (rest looked up from reference TRBV9 and TRBJ2-5): DSGVTQTPKHLITATGQRVTLRCSPRSGDLSVYWYQQSLDQGLQFLIQYYNGEERAKGNILERFSAQQFPDLHSELNLSSLELGDSALYFCASSNGLAGVVETQYFGPGTRLLVL.

This rearrangement joins TRBV7-2 to TRBJ2-3; possibly TRBD2 for D (5 bases). From germline, CDR1 is SGHTA and CDR2 FQGNSA. The CDR3 consists of 15 residues. V was cut by 5 bases and J by 0 bases, with 12 bases left in between. The CDR3 region has the DNA TGTGCCAGCAGCCCACCGGGGTACAGCACAGATACGCAGTATTTT. It yields the protein CASSPPGYSTDTQYF.

The V call is TRBV30, the J call TRBJ2-7; TRBD2 aligns across 8 bases. From germline, CDR1 is GTSNPN and CDR2 SVGIG (reference sequence). The CDR3 covers 15 residues. With 0 bases clipped from V and 0 bases from J, the junction kept 4 bases outside the gene matches. The CDR3 nucleotides read TGTGCCTGGAGTGTAATAGCGGGGAACTCCTACGAGCAGTACTTC. This gives the protein CAWSVIAGNSYEQYF.

V and J are TRBV25-1 and TRBJ2-5, with D perhaps assigned TRBD1 or TRBD2 (6 bases each). The germline V and J ends were trimmed by 8 bases and 5 bases, with 15 bases remaining between them. CDR1 is MGHDK and CDR2 is SYGVNS in the germline V gene. The CDR3 spans 13 residues. CDR3 DNA sequence: TGTGCCAGCGGCGGGACATACACGGAGACCCAGTACTTC. Translated: CASGGTYTETQYF.

The chain combines TRBV5-1 with TRBJ2-6; D remains ambiguous. In germline, CDR1 is SGHRS, CDR2 YFSETQ. CDR3 length: 14 amino acids. Trimming shortened V by 4 bases and J by 4 bases, and 9 bases separated the two germline ends. CDR3 amino acids: CASSPRLGANVLTF. The DNA of the CDR3 is TGCGCCAGCAGCCCTAGACTCGGGGCCAACGTCCTGACTTTC.

V is TRBV29-1 and J is TRBJ1-1, with TRBD1 as a possible D gene (5 bases). V was cut by 3 bases and J by 2 bases, with 13 bases left in between. The CDR3 covers 14 residues. Per the germline V gene, CDR1 is SQVTM and CDR2 is ANQGSEA. The CDR3, as DNA: TGCAGCGTTGAGGCACGGCAGGGAAACACTGAAGCTTTCTTT. This encodes CSVEARQGNTEAFF.

CDR3 amino acids: CAWRVAGATDTQYF. The CDR3 DNA reads TGTGCCTGGAGGGTGGCGGGCGCGACAGATACGCAGTATTTT. This chain joins TRBV30 and TRBJ2-3, with D possibly being TRBD2 (5 bases). In germline, CDR1 is GTSNPN, CDR2 SVGIG (reference sequence). V lost 3 bases, J lost 3 bases, and 13 bases lay in between. The CDR3 extends over 14 amino acids.

The J gene is TRBJ2-7, the V gene TRBV7-2, with 7 bases aligning to TRBD2. There are 16 residues in the CDR3. Unmatched junction bases numbered 6, after V lost 1 base and J lost 0 bases. Germline assignment: CDR1 SGHTA and CDR2 FQGNSA. DNA of the CDR3: TGTGCCAGCAGCTTAGTGGTAGGCGGGAGCTCCTACGAGCAGTACTTC. Its translation is CASSLVVGGSSYEQYF.

This clone came up once. The rearrangement uses TRBV30 and TRBJ2-5; TRBD1 aligns across 7 bases. The CDR3 length is 13 residues. Germline V gene lookup returns CDR1 GTSNPN and CDR2 SVGIG (reference sequence). V was pared by 3 bases and J by 3 bases, with 4 bases of the junction left unmatched. The DNA of the CDR3 is TGTGCCTGGAGCTTACAGGGGAAAGAGACCCAGTACTTC. Encoded protein: CAWSLQGKETQYF.

In this sample, this clone turned up a few times. The CDR3 DNA is TGTGCCACCAGCAGAGAGGCTAGCGGGTCCCACGGGGCCGGGGAGCTGTTTTTT. It codes for CATSREASGSHGAGELFF. The chain joins TRBV15 to TRBJ2-2; 8 bases fit TRBD2. The CDR3 covers 18 residues. From germline, CDR1 is LNHNV and CDR2 YYDKDF (reference sequence). V shed 0 bases, J shed 6 bases, and the junction held 12 bases outside the gene matches.

The chain links TRBV5-1 to TRBJ2-1; TRBD2 matches 8 bases. Per germline, CDR1 SGHRS and CDR2 YFSETQ. V was clipped by 0 bases and J by 2 bases; unmatched bases: 1. The CDR3 consists of 15 residues. In DNA form, the CDR3 reads TGCGCCAGCAGCTTGGAAGCGGGAGCCTACAATGAGCAGTTCTTC. Translated: CASSLEAGAYNEQFF. The variable domain in full, with the rest retrieved from reference TRBV5-1 and TRBJ2-1, is KAGVTQTPRYLIKTRGQQVTLSCSPISGHRSVSWYQQTPGQGLQFLFEYFSETQRNKGNFPGRFSGRQFSNSRSEMNVSTLELGDSALYLCASSLEAGAYNEQFFGPGTRLTVL.

The chain has TRBV9 and TRBJ2-1, with D maybe TRBD2 (6 bases). With 5 bases removed from V and 5 bases from J, the gap between germline ends came to 11 bases. The germline V gene has CDR1 SGDLS and CDR2 YYNGEE. The CDR3 totals 13 residues. CDR3 residues: CASSRLGDNEQFF. DNA for the CDR3: TGTGCCAGCAGTCGACTAGGAGACAATGAGCAGTTCTTC.

This clone was detected only a few times. The chain links TRBV7-2 to TRBJ2-5, with D tentatively TRBD1 or TRBD2 (5 bases each). The V end lost 8 bases, the J end lost 5 bases, and 18 bases lay between the germline ends. Germline CDR1 is SGHTA and CDR2 is FQGNSA. The CDR3 consists of 14 residues. The CDR3, as DNA: TGTGCCAGCGGGGACGGCCGTAGGATGGAGACCCAGTACTTC. This sequence encodes CASGDGRRMETQYF. The entire variable domain, with the rest obtained from reference TRBV7-2 and TRBJ2-5, is as follows: GAGVSQSPSNKVTEKGKDVELRCDPISGHTALYWYRQSLGQGLEFLIYFQGNSAPDKSGLPSDRFSAERTGGSVSTLTIQRTQQEDSAVYLCASGDGRRMETQYFGPGTRLLVL.

In this sample, this clone turned up once. This CDR3 is also generated by other DNA sequences in the sample. The rearrangement links TRBV30 to TRBJ2-5; D unresolved. V gave up 0 bases and J gave up 1 base, with 6 bases separating them. CDR3 length equals 13 residues. Germline assignment: CDR1 GTSNPN and CDR2 SVGIG (reference sequence). The CDR3 region has the DNA TGTGCCTGGAGTGTAGGCTTCCAAGAGACCCAGTACTTC. Residues: CAWSVGFQETQYF. Drawing the rest from reference TRBV30 and TRBJ2-5, the complete variable domain is SQTIHQWPATLVQPVGSPLSLECTVEGTSNPNLYWYRQAAGRGLQLLFYSVGIGQISSEVPQNLSASRPQDRQFILSSKKLLLSDSGFYLCAWSVGFQETQYFGPGTRLLVL.

In its sample, this clone was seen a few times. The chain uses TRBV30 and TRBJ1-1; D perhaps matches TRBD1 (6 bases). The CDR3 is 15 amino acids. V lost 0 bases to trimming and J lost 2 bases, with 13 bases between them. CDR1 is GTSNPN, CDR2 SVGIG, per germline (reference sequence). CDR3: CAWSVSRGRNTEAFF. CDR3 sequence (DNA): TGTGCCTGGAGTGTCTCTCGGGGGCGAAACACTGAAGCTTTCTTT.

This clone was seen a few times. This same CDR3 is encoded by further DNA sequences in the sample. The J gene is TRBJ2-1, the V gene TRBV29-1; no reliable D call. There are 11 residues in the CDR3. Germline assignment: CDR1 SQVTM and CDR2 ANQGSEA. Deletions cut 2 bases from V and 7 bases from J, with 6 bases between. The CDR3: CSVESRNEQFF. DNA for the CDR3: TGCAGCGTTGAATCGAGGAATGAGCAGTTCTTC.

Comment on this clone: The same CDR3 can be traced to other DNA sequences in this sample. V gene TRBV7-2 combines with J gene TRBJ2-5; D unresolved. V lost 5 bases and J 1 base, leaving 2 bases between the germline ends. Germline lookup yields CDR1 SGHTA and CDR2 FQGNSA. This CDR3 is built from 11 residues. The CDR3 protein is CASSPQETQYF. CDR3 nucleotide sequence: TGTGCCAGCAGCCCCCAAGAGACCCAGTACTTC.

This clone was counted a few times. The V call is TRBV5-8, the J call TRBJ2-2; the D is unclear. CDR1 and CDR2 from the germline V gene are SGHTS and YDEGEE. The CDR3 length is 17 residues. Trimming removed 2 bases at V and 0 bases at J, with 14 bases between. CDR3: CASSFPAGSPNTGELFF. DNA for the CDR3: TGTGCCAGCAGCTTCCCCGCCGGTTCACCGAACACCGGGGAGCTGTTTTTT.

This clone was detected once. V and J are TRBV11-2 and TRBJ2-1, with D possibly TRBD2 on 6 matching bases. The CDR3 runs to 15 residues. The germline V gene has CDR1 SGHAT and CDR2 FQNNGV. The ends were cut back, 1 base at V and 4 bases at J, with 11 bases in the middle. In DNA form, the CDR3 reads TGTGCCAGCAGCTTAGTGGTGGGAGGATACAATGAGCAGTTCTTC. It specifies CASSLVVGGYNEQFF. Full variable domain (rest looked up from reference TRBV11-2 and TRBJ2-1): EAGVAQSPRYKIIEKRQSVAFWCNPISGHATLYWYQQILGQGPKLLIQFQNNGVVDDSQLPKDRFSAERLKGVDSTLKIQPAKLEDSAVYLCASSLVVGGYNEQFFGPGTRLTVL.